Reported below is one T cell receptor beta chain. The data stem from a study of blood T cells in healthy people across ages. A sample-barcoded 5' primer and a J-beta primer mix were used in a second PCR of roughly 7 to 12 cycles. Each CDR3 protein is one row after TCRdb ran MiXCR on the 5' RACE reads. Seen here are around 500,000 distinct CDR3 sequences, 27% observed once, and the top ten hold approximately 3.7%. Germline V gene sequence: CDR1 SGHVS, CDR2 FNYEAQ. Trimming removed 5 bases from V and 2 bases from J; junction bases left unmatched: 13. This CDR3 is 17 amino acids long. These same data were also listed under a study on T cells of mothers and their children.

Sequencing used blood. The V gene is TRBV7-6, the J gene TRBJ1-2; 8 nucleotides agree with TRBD1. This clonotype was obtained from a boy younger than 10 in good health. The CDR3 DNA reads TGTGCCAGCAGCCCCCTCCAGTTCAGGGGGCGGAACTATGGCTACACCTTC. It is translated as CASSPLQFRGRNYGYTF.